This T cell receptor (beta chain) appears in the sequencing data of a study of cytomegalovirus exposure and HLA in healthy donors. PCR involved 60 Vbeta and 13 Jbeta primers. Produced via immunoSEQ multiplex PCR; TCRdb's table is partial and in-frame only. The data show about 140,000 clones, 60% to 80% seen once. General study points: V- and J-gene trimming in TCR beta was tied to a missense DCLRE1C variant by an analysis performed later.

V gave up 8 bases and J gave up 4 bases, with 14 bases separating them. The CDR3 has 13 residues. The germline V gene encodes CDR1 MDHEN and CDR2 SYDVKM. As regards this clone: Its antigen remains unidentified.

The source material was PBMCs. V gene TRBV28 combines with J gene TRBJ2-5; a possible D gene is TRBD2 (6 bases). This TCR was recovered from a woman aged 25 to 45 in good health and CMV-seronegative. The CDR3 reads CASRGTSRETQYF. The CDR3, as DNA: TGTGCCAGCCGGGGGACGTCCCGAGAGACCCAGTACTTC.